This TCR beta chain was identified in a study of cytomegalovirus exposure and HLA in healthy donors (dated by TCRdb to about 2017). Describing the broader study: According to a later analysis, one platform produced both the roughly 110 validation repertoires and the 550 to 800 repertoires of the first cohort. Along with the roughly 670-subject first cohort, a separate validation cohort of roughly 110 different subjects was used. The study combined high-throughput TCR immunosequencing, statistical association of individual TCRs with disease status, and machine learning to predict cytomegalovirus infection status. The study aimed to test whether signatures of past pathogen exposure could be identified by cataloging public T cell receptors. Here is what the overall study found, with its caveats: Cytomegalovirus status was reported to be diagnosed by the classifier with high specificity and sensitivity in both the original and validation cohorts. In the study, 150 to 200 TCR beta chains were listed as associated with cytomegalovirus. It was suggested by the authors that the approach could potentially be generalized to other disease states and immunological phenotypes. Across donors, most TCR sequences were observed very rarely, whereas some public TCRs were present in many individuals. In vitro tests confirmed that three of the cytomegalovirus-associated TCR beta chains recognize cytomegalovirus antigens. The validation cohort had no HLA typing available for a later analysis, so co-occurrence within that cohort was assessed over all 120 or so repertoires. Subsequent analysis determined that TCRs grouped into clusters in the first cohort also showed a tendency toward co-occurrence across the approximately 120 validation repertoires, and 94% of cluster scores exceeded 0.

CDR1 is given as MGHDK and CDR2 as SYGVNS, both from the germline V gene. Deletion took 4 bases off V and 5 bases off J, with a span of 15 bases between the germline ends. Taken from cysteine to phenylalanine, the CDR3 has 15 residues. CDR3 DNA only is kept here, 45 bases in frame from base 1. Only a few counts were recorded for this clone. Its recognized antigen is unknown. Base qualities are not recorded, but no much larger clone differs from it by a single base. The library was generated by the immunoSEQ multiplex PCR assay. In the authors' own workflow: A statistical classification framework was built to diagnose cytomegalovirus status from the catalog of TCR beta chain sequences. TCRdb obtained this table from immuneACCESS and retained in-frame rearrangements with V and J assigned. These tables miss some clones; where compared with another copy, unresolved V genes account for less than half of the shortfall, and the remainder is unexplained. The D gene and trimming were derived from the DNA, and the V and J assignments and clone size from that table. Here the sample has 200,000 to 250,000 clones; 75% to 90% occur a single time. Around an eighth of the sample comes from the top ten.

The donors belonged to the validation cohort of over a hundred subjects, which was separate from the roughly 700-subject first cohort. This TCR was recovered from a woman aged 25 to 39 in good health and CMV-seropositive. Sequencing input: PBMCs. The chain employs TRBV25-1 and TRBJ1-5; the D gene identity is not certain. CDR3 region: CASSASIGDDQPQHF. The DNA reads TGTGCCAGCAGTGCTAGCATAGGTGACGATCAGCCCCAGCATTTT.